This T cell receptor beta chain appears in the sequencing data of a study of blood T cell repertoires in COVID-19. Study details: Spain, Italy and the United States supplied samples that represented acute and convalescent COVID-19. T cells, B-cell-depleted T cells, or PBMCs supplied cDNA or gDNA.

In the original workflow: Researchers report that nucleated cell counts were estimated from reference gene primer amplification. TCRdb's table, derived via immunoSEQ multiplex PCR, lists solely in-frame clones and lacks some. Clone size and V and J calls were adopted from that table, with D and trimming inferred from the DNA. Counted here are roughly 100,000 clones, 80% to 95% occurring once; the ten biggest clones make up 4.2%. In germline, CDR1 is LGHDT, CDR2 YNNKEL (reference sequence). This CDR3 has 15 residues. V lost 2 bases to trimming and J lost 12 bases; unmatched junction nucleotides: 11. This clone was recorded once.

The sequence was collected from a man aged 18 to 30 with acute or convalescent COVID-19. V is TRBV3-1 (or the pseudogene TRBV3-2) and J is TRBJ2-1; 9 positions agree with TRBD2. The sequenced sample was peripheral blood. The CDR3 loop is CASSQRPSGDSWQFF. The CDR3 bases are TGTGCCAGCAGCCAAAGGCCTAGCGGGGACTCGTGGCAGTTCTTC.